The present entry profiles one T cell receptor beta chain with its context. Antigen: not known. Germline-derived CDR1 and CDR2 are SNHLY and FYNNEI. The germline V and J ends were trimmed by 2 bases and 5 bases, with 11 bases remaining between them. This CDR3 region has 14 residues. The record originates from a study of T cell responses to AZD1222 COVID-19 vaccine. General study findings and limits: Repertoires in all cases were sampled only once the peak T cell response had passed. There were vaccine-associated CD4 TCRs across spike, dominant at 160-218 and 743-854. Nearly half of the spike-specific TCRs reportedly recognize variant regions that carry no mutations. The donors showed a predominance of white British ancestry and of females, with possible underestimation of clonal diversity.

Generated by immunoSEQ multiplex PCR, the TCRdb table keeps only in-frame clones and is missing some. The profile shows around 250,000 clones, approximately 93% of them singletons. Here the sequenced sample was peripheral blood, taken on day 0 of AZD1222 vaccination. The sequence was collected from an adult in good health. The V call is TRBV2, the J call TRBJ2-3; possible D gene TRBD1, 5 bases. The CDR3 DNA reads as TGTGCCAGCAGTGAATACAGGTCGGGAGATACGCAGTATTTT. Protein sequence: CASSEYRSGDTQYF.